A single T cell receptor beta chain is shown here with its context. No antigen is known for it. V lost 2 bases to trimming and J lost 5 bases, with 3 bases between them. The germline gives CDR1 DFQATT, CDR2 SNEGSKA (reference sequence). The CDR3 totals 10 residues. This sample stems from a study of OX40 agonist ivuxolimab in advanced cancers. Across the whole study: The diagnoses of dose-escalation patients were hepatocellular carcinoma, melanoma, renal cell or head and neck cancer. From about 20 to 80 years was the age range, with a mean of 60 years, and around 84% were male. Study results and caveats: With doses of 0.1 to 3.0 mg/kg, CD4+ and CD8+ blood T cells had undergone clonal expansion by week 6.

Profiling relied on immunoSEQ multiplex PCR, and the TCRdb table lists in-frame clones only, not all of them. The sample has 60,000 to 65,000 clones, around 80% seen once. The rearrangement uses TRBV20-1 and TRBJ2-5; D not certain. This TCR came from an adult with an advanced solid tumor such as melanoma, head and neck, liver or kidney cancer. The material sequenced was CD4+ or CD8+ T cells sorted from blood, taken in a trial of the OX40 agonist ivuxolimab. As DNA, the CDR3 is TGCAGTGCTAGATGGGAGACCCAGTACTTC. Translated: CSARWETQYF.